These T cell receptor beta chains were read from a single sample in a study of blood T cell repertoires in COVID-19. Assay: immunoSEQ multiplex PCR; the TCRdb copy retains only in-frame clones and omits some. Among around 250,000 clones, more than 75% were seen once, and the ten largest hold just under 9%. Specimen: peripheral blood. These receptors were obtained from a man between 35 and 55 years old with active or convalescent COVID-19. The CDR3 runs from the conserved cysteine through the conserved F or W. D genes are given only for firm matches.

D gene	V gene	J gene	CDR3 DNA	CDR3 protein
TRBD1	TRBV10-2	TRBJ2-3	TGCGCCAGCAGGGAGCAGGGGGCAAAGGATACGCAGTATTTT	CASREQGAKDTQYF
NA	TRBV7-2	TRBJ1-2	TGTGCCAGCAGCCCAAACGGTATTGGCTACACCTTC	CASSPNGIGYTF
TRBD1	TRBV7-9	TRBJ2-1	TGTGCCAGCAGCTTAGGACAGGGCGGCTACAATGAGCAGTTCTTC	CASSLGQGGYNEQFF
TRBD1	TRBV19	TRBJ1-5	TGTGCCAGTAGTCCCCGGACAGGACCCAATCAGCCCCAGCATTTT	CASSPRTGPNQPQHF
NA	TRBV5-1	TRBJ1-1	TGCGCCAGCAGCTTGGATCCCCACATGAACACTGAAGCTTTCTTT	CASSLDPHMNTEAFF
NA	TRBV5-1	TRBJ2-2	TGCGCCAGCAGCTTGGTTCCCAGCCCAGGGGGGGAGCTGTTTTTT	CASSLVPSPGGELFF
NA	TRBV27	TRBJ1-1	TGTGCCAGCAGTTTCAAGCTGAACACTGAAGCTTTCTTT	CASSFKLNTEAFF
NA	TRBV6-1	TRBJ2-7	TGTGCCAGCAGTGAGATTGGTGGTAGCGGTTACGAGCAGTACTTC	CASSEIGGSGYEQYF
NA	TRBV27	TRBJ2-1	TGTGCCAGCAGTCAATCTTCAAACTATGAGCAGTTCTTC	CASSQSSNYEQFF
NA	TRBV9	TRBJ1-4	TGTGCCAGCAGCCCTGGTAACGGGAATAATGAAAAACTGTTTTTT	CASSPGNGNNEKLFF